Given below is one TCR beta chain in context. The source of the sample is a study of blood T cell repertoires in COVID-19. About the research overall: In each case, the material was cDNA or gDNA derived from T cells, B-cell-depleted T cells, or PBMCs.

Germline CDR1 and CDR2: PRHDT and FYEKMQ (reference sequence). J gave up 4 bases and V 5 bases, and 7 bases lay outside the gene matches. The CDR3 covers 14 residues. Recovered status in Cohort 3 required two negative PCRs, clearance, or symptom resolution. TCRdb's copy holds only in-frame clones and misses some; the assay was immunoSEQ multiplex PCR. The data show roughly 300,000 clones, with 86% seen just once and more than 9% held by the top ten. This chain links TRBV13 with TRBJ1-1; 7 bases match TRBD1. The sequencing sample was made of PBMCs or T cells enriched from blood (not recorded which). The receptor's source is a woman aged 18 to 35 who had recovered from COVID-19. CDR3 coding DNA: TGTGCCAGCAGCGTATCAGGGGGTAGCACTGAAGCTTTCTTT. This codes for CASSVSGGSTEAFF.